This is a list of T cell receptor beta chains from one sample in a study of vaccination and CD4 T cells after COVID-19. Their target antigens are unknown. TCRdb independently ran MiXCR on the PCR reads; one entry per CDR3 protein. This sample has about 6,800 distinct CDR3 sequences, with 35% found just once. Sequencing used CD4+ T cells from blood, cultured in vitro. The receptors come from a human donor in good health. The CDR3 runs from the conserved cysteine through the conserved F or W. D genes are given only for firm matches. The size entry is marked missing in some rows and otherwise reads once, few, many or a size class.

TRBV6-1	12	few	TRBJ1-1	-	TGTGCCAGCGTTAGGGGAAACACTGAAGCTTTCTTT	CASVRGNTEAFF
TRBV25-1	13	-	TRBJ2-3	-	TGTGCCAGCAGACTTTCCGGCACAGATACGCAGTATTTT	CASRLSGTDTQYF
TRBV18	17	-	TRBJ2-7	-	TGTGCCAGCTCACCACCCGGAGGTGGGCGGGCGCCGGGCGAGCAGTACTTC	CASSPPGGGRAPGEQYF
TRBV24-1	14	few	TRBJ2-1	TRBD1	TGTGCCACCAGGGGACAGGGGTGGGGGTATGAGCAGTTCTTC	CATRGQGWGYEQFF
TRBV6-1	14	-	TRBJ1-1	-	TGTGCCAGCAGTGGAGGGTCAGGGGACACTGAAGCTTTCTTT	CASSGGSGDTEAFF
TRBV29-1	14	few	TRBJ1-6	TRBD1	TGCAGCGTTAGGGACAGCGCGATAGATTCACCCCTCCACTTT	CSVRDSAIDSPLHF
TRBV10-3	15	-	TRBJ1-1	-	TGTGCCATCAGGGGGACAACTACCATGAACACTGAAGCTTTCTTT	CAIRGTTTMNTEAFF
TRBV19	14	-	TRBJ1-5	-	TGTGCCAGTAGGAGCCCACAGGGCAATCAGCCCCAGCATTTT	CASRSPQGNQPQHF
TRBV7-2	15	-	TRBJ1-6	-	TGTGCCAGCAGCTTAGTCCAGACCTATAATTCACCCCTCCACTTT	CASSLVQTYNSPLHF
TRBV6-1	14	few	TRBJ2-7	-	TGTGCCAGCAGCCCTTGGACAGCCCCCTACGAGCAGTACTTC	CASSPWTAPYEQYF
TRBV20-1	13	-	TRBJ1-2	-	TGCAGTGCTAGAGGAGGGGCCGGGGATGGCTACACCTTC	CSARGGAGDGYTF
TRBV6-1	15	few	TRBJ2-7	-	TGTGCCAGCAGTGATAGAGCTCCATGGGGCTACGAGCAGTACTTC	CASSDRAPWGYEQYF
TRBV27	15	-	TRBJ2-7	-	TGTGCCAGCAGTTTATTAGGTGTCAGGGGATACGAGCAGTACTTC	CASSLLGVRGYEQYF
TRBV4-2	16	-	TRBJ2-5	TRBD1	TGTGCCAGCAGCCAAGAACCACAGGGGGCGGGGGAGACCCAGTACTTC	CASSQEPQGAGETQYF
TRBV21-1	17	-	TRBJ2-7	-	TGTGCCAGCAGCAAAGTCCCGCCGATCCTTACCCAATACGAGCAGTACTTC	CASSKVPPILTQYEQYF
TRBV18	13	-	TRBJ1-3	-	TGTGCCAGCTCACCAGAACCTGGAAACACCATATATTTT	CASSPEPGNTIYF
TRBV30	12	-	TRBJ1-1	TRBD1	TGTGCCTGGACCCAGGGGGACACTGAAGCTTTCTTT	CAWTQGDTEAFF
TRBV2	14	-	TRBJ1-1	-	TGTGCCAGCACTCAGGGGCCCCTCCTCACTGAAGCTTTCTTT	CASTQGPLLTEAFF
TRBV7-8	17	-	TRBJ2-1	-	TGTGCCAGCAGCTTACTTTCCTTTCGCGGGTTTAACAATGAGCAGTTCTTC	CASSLLSFRGFNNEQFF
TRBV10-3	15	few	TRBJ1-2	TRBD1	TGTGCCATCAGTGAAACCTCAGGGGGCGCATGGGGCTACACCTTC	CAISETSGGAWGYTF
TRBV7-9	17	-	TRBJ2-1	TRBD2	TGTGCCAGCAGCCCACCTGCAAGCGGGGCCTCCTACAATGAGCAGTTCTTC	CASSPPASGASYNEQFF
TRBV12-3/TRBV12-4	14	-	TRBJ2-7	-	TGTGCCAGCAGTCGCGTTCCGGAGGTAACAGGGCAGTACTTC	CASSRVPEVTGQYF
TRBV2	12	-	TRBJ2-7	-	TGTGCCAGCAGTCGTAAGGCATACGAGCAGTACTTC	CASSRKAYEQYF
TRBV6-1	13	few	TRBJ2-2	-	TGTGCCAGCATGCCCAGGCCCTCCGGGGAGCTGTTTTTT	CASMPRPSGELFF
TRBV11-3	13	few	TRBJ2-1	TRBD2	TGTGCCAGCAGCTTAGGCTCTAGCGGCCCCGAGTTCTTC	CASSLGSSGPEFF
TRBV20-1	14	few	TRBJ2-7	TRBD2	TGCAGTGCTCCCCCTGCTAGCGGGCCCTACGAGCAGTACTTC	CSAPPASGPYEQYF
TRBV27	14	-	TRBJ1-5	-	TGTGCCAGCAGTTACCGCGGGTCCAATCAGCCCCAGCATTTT	CASSYRGSNQPQHF
TRBV29-1	14	-	TRBJ1-1	-	TGCAGCGTTGAACGGCAGACAATGAACACTGAAGCTTTCTTT	CSVERQTMNTEAFF
TRBV28	14	-	TRBJ2-3	-	TGTGCCAGCAGTGGGGCGGGGAGCACAGATACGCAGTATTTT	CASSGAGSTDTQYF
TRBV19	16	-	TRBJ2-3	TRBD2	TGTGCCAGTAGTACCGGTAGCGCGGGGGAGCCAGATACGCAGTATTTT	CASSTGSAGEPDTQYF
TRBV24-1	13	once	TRBJ2-5	-	TGTGCCACCAGTGACTGGACAGCAGAGACCCAGTACTTC	CATSDWTAETQYF
TRBV18	13	-	TRBJ1-1	-	TGTGCCAGCTCACCAGTGATACGTACTGAAGCTTTCTTT	CASSPVIRTEAFF
TRBV28	11	-	TRBJ1-2	-	TGTGCCAGCAGTCTCAACTATGGCTACACCTTC	CASSLNYGYTF
TRBV20-1	17	-	TRBJ2-5	-	TGCAGTACTAGGCTGCCGGAGCGCGGGCGGCTGGGAGAGACCCAGTACTTC	CSTRLPERGRLGETQYF
TRBV6-5	15	-	TRBJ2-7	TRBD1	TGTGCCAGCAGTTCTCCCGGGACAGGGAAGAGCGAGCAGTACTTC	CASSSPGTGKSEQYF
TRBV10-2	15	-	TRBJ2-5	-	TGCGCCAGCAGTGATATTGGGGGAAGCAAAGAGACCCAGTACTTC	CASSDIGGSKETQYF
TRBV24-1	13	-	TRBJ1-1	-	TGTGCCACCAGCTCTTCGGTGAACACTGAAGCTTTCTTT	CATSSSVNTEAFF
TRBV7-9	14	-	TRBJ1-2	-	TGTGCCAGCAGCTTGGGTGGGGGATTCTATGGCTACACCTTC	CASSLGGGFYGYTF
TRBV7-2	16	-	TRBJ2-1	-	TGTGCCAGCAGCTTAGGACCGCCTCGGGTTGGCAATGAGCAGTTCTTC	CASSLGPPRVGNEQFF
TRBV5-4	14	-	TRBJ1-1	-	TGTGCCAGCAGCTTGGGACAGGAGAACACTGAAGCTTTCTTT	CASSLGQENTEAFF
TRBV4-1	16	once	TRBJ2-7	-	TGCGCCAGCAGCCAAGGCCGGACATTAAGCTCCTACGAGCAGTACTTC	CASSQGRTLSSYEQYF
TRBV20-1	16	few	TRBJ2-3	TRBD1	TGCAGTGCCGTAAACCCCGACAGGGGTACCACAGATACGCAGTATTTT	CSAVNPDRGTTDTQYF
TRBV28	14	-	TRBJ1-1	-	TGTGCCAGCAGTCCGACCCACAGAGGCGGTGAAGCTTTCTTT	CASSPTHRGGEAFF
TRBV4-2	13	-	TRBJ1-2	-	TGTGCCAGCAGCCAAGACGGAAACTATGGCTACACCTTC	CASSQDGNYGYTF
TRBV19	12	few	TRBJ1-5	-	TGTGCCAGTAGTATGGAAGTTCAGCCCCAGCATTTT	CASSMEVQPQHF
TRBV2	13	-	TRBJ2-1	TRBD2	TGTGCCAGCAGGCCTAGCGGAGGCAATGAGCAGTTCTTC	CASRPSGGNEQFF
TRBV28	15	-	TRBJ2-7	TRBD2	TGTGCCAGCAGTCCCCGACTAGCGGGAATCTACGAGCAGTACTTC	CASSPRLAGIYEQYF
TRBV10-3	14	few	TRBJ1-2	TRBD1	TGTGCCATCAGTGCCAGACAGGGATGGAATGGCTACACCTTC	CAISARQGWNGYTF
TRBV6-5	13	-	TRBJ1-1	-	TGTGCCAGCAGTTACGGGCGGGGGGGACGGGCTTTCTTT	CASSYGRGGRAFF
TRBV7-2	14	few	TRBJ1-3	TRBD1	TGTGCCACCGGGGACAGGGGAAAAGGAAACACCATATATTTT	CATGDRGKGNTIYF
TRBV6-5	14	medium-sized	TRBJ1-2	-	TGTGCCAGCAGTTACTCGTCGGGGGAACGGGGCTACACCTTC	CASSYSSGERGYTF
TRBV24-1	16	-	TRBJ2-5	-	TGTGCCACCAGTGATTTGAGGGGCGCAACCCCGGAGACCCAGTACTTC	CATSDLRGATPETQYF
TRBV6-5	17	large	TRBJ2-7	TRBD1	TGTGCCAGCAGTTACCCGGGACCGGGACAGGGGGCCTACGAGCAGTACTTC	CASSYPGPGQGAYEQYF
TRBV28	15	few	TRBJ2-5	TRBD2	TGTGCCAGCAGTTTACCCGGACTAGCGGAAGAGACCCAGTACTTC	CASSLPGLAEETQYF
TRBV2	15	-	TRBJ1-1	-	TGTGCCAGCACAAAAGGGGCAGGTCAGCGCACTGAAGCTTTCTTT	CASTKGAGQRTEAFF
TRBV6-5	16	-	TRBJ2-7	TRBD2	TGTGCCAGCAGTTACCAGCGGACTAGTTTTTCCTACGAGCAGTACTTC	CASSYQRTSFSYEQYF
TRBV27	13	-	TRBJ1-1	-	TGTGCCAGCAGTTTCGATGGGAACACTGAAGCTTTCTTT	CASSFDGNTEAFF
TRBV7-9	15	-	TRBJ1-2	TRBD1	TGTGCCAGCAGCGTCACGGGACAGGGCATCTTGGGCTACACCTTC	CASSVTGQGILGYTF
TRBV6-2/TRBV6-3	17	-	TRBJ2-1	-	TGTGCCAGCAGCCCCCTGGGGGGCGGGGGCTCCTACAATGAGCAGTTCTTC	CASSPLGGGGSYNEQFF